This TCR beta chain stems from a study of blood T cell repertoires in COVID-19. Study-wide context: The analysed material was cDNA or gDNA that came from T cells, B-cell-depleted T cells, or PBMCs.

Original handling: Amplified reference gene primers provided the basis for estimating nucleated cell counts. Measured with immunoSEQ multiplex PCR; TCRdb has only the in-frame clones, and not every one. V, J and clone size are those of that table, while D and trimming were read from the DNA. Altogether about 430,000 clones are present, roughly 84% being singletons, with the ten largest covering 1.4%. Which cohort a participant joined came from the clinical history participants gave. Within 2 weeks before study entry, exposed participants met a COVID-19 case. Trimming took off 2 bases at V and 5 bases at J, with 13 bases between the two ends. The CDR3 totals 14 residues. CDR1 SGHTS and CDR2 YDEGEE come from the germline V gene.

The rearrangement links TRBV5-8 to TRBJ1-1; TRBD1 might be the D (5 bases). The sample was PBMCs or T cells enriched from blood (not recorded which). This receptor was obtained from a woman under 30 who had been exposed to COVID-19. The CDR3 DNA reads TGTGCCAGCAGCTTACGGGGGACGGGGACTGAAGCTTTCTTT. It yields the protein CASSLRGTGTEAFF.